Below are 5 T cell receptor beta chains sequenced from a single sample in a study of tumor-infiltrating lymphocytes in localized non-small cell lung cancer. The assay was immunoSEQ multiplex PCR, and TCRdb's table has in-frame clones only and misses some. Here the sample spans around 8,900 clones, about 78% being singletons. What was sequenced was lung tumor tissue. The origin of the receptors is a human donor with non-small cell lung cancer.

About this clone: The junction does not match germline at one end; this may be a read error. V usage is TRBV6-5 and J usage is TRBJ2-2; tentatively, D is TRBD1 (5 bases). The CDR3 extends over 14 amino acids. CDR1 is MNHEY, CDR2 SVGAGI, per germline. CDR3 sequence reads: CANSYAPGTGELFF. CDR3 sequence (DNA): TGTGCCAACAGTTACGCCCCAGGGACCGGGGAGCTGTTTTTT.

This chain links TRBV14 with TRBJ2-2, with D unresolved. The CDR3 has 16 residues. Trimming left V 6 bases short and J 0 bases short, with 14 bases between. CDR1 and CDR2 from the germline V gene are SGHDN and FVKESK. The CDR3 region is CASSQRFGSNTGELFF. The CDR3 DNA reads TGTGCCAGCAGTCAACGGTTCGGGTCGAACACCGGGGAGCTGTTTTTT.

The CDR3 loop is CASSLDRLRAGPLNTEAFF. CDR3 in DNA: TGCGCCAGCAGCTTGGACCGCTTGAGGGCAGGACCCTTGAACACTGAAGCTTTCTTT. The V call is TRBV5-1, the J call TRBJ1-1; no firm D call. Germline values: CDR1 SGHRS, CDR2 YFSETQ. Trimming pared 0 bases from V and 0 bases from J, leaving 21 bases between. The CDR3 extends over 19 amino acids.

V and J are TRBV5-1 and TRBJ2-1, with 10 bases identical to TRBD2. The CDR3 consists of 15 residues. Per germline, CDR1 SGHRS and CDR2 YFSETQ. The V and J ends lost 0 bases and 8 bases, in that order; junction bases with no gene match: 5. The chain's CDR3 is CASSLELAGSHEQFF. In DNA, the CDR3 is TGCGCCAGCAGCTTGGAACTAGCGGGAAGTCATGAGCAGTTCTTC.

The rearrangement joins TRBV30 to TRBJ1-5, with no clear D. V gave up 0 bases and J gave up 0 bases, with 9 bases separating them. The CDR3 loop spans 15 amino acids. Per the germline V gene, CDR1 is GTSNPN and CDR2 is SVGIG (reference sequence). CDR3 amino acids: CAWSVGQDSNQPQHF. CDR3 bases: TGTGCCTGGAGTGTTGGCCAGGATAGCAATCAGCCCCAGCATTTT.